What follows describes a single T cell receptor beta chain. This CDR3 is 14 amino acids long. Germline CDR1 reads SGHRS; CDR2 reads YFSETQ. Trimming took 2 bases from V and 5 from J, leaving 13 bases between them. The sample originates from a study of blood T cell repertoires in COVID-19. Study as a whole: COVID-19 samples, acute and convalescent, were from the United States, Italy and Spain. From T cells, B-cell-depleted T cells, or PBMCs came the material, which was cDNA or gDNA.

Assay used: immunoSEQ multiplex PCR; TCRdb lists only in-frame clones, some missing. The repertoire holds some 260,000 clones, about 90% seen once, with roughly 3% in the top ten. This receptor was identified in a man in his late teens or twenties with active or convalescent COVID-19. The sequenced sample was peripheral blood. The chain carries TRBV5-1 and TRBJ2-5, with D possibly being TRBD2 (5 bases). In DNA, the CDR3 is TGCGCCAGCAGCTTCCGGGATCGTAAGGAGACCCAGTACTTC. This gives the protein CASSFRDRKETQYF.